This TCR beta chain emerged from a study of blood T cell repertoires in COVID-19. About the study: The United States, Italy and Spain provided the acute and convalescent COVID-19 samples.

Profiled with immunoSEQ multiplex PCR; TCRdb holds only in-frame clones, not every one. There are around 100,000 clones in the sample; around nine tenths occur only once, and 1.9% lies in the top ten. Sequenced material: peripheral blood. The TCR sequence derives from a woman aged 50 to 60 with COVID-19, enrolled during active disease.

In nucleotides, the CDR3 is TGTGCCAGCAGTTCTCCGGCGGATAATTCACCCCTCCACTTT. Amino acid sequence: CASSSPADNSPLHF. The V and J genes are TRBV28 and TRBJ1-6, with no clear D. This CDR3 is built from 14 residues. Trimming removed 4 bases from V and 5 bases from J, with 9 bases in between. Per the germline V gene, CDR1 is MDHEN and CDR2 is SYDVKM.